These 9 T cell receptor beta chains came from one sample sequenced in a study of blood T cell repertoires in COVID-19. Measured with immunoSEQ multiplex PCR; TCRdb has only the in-frame clones, and not every one. This sample has approximately 300,000 clones, with roughly nine tenths found just once. The sample was PBMCs or T cells enriched from blood (not recorded which). The receptors were sampled from a man in his 60s who had recovered from COVID-19.

The chain combines TRBV15 with TRBJ1-3; no definite D call. The CDR3 sequence is 16 residues long. Germline CDR1 is LNHNV and CDR2 is YYDKDF (reference sequence). V gave up 0 bases and J gave up 0 bases, with 9 bases separating them. CDR3 sequence: CATSRDVVSSGNTIYF. The CDR3 nucleotides read TGTGCCACCAGCAGAGATGTGGTGAGCTCTGGAAACACCATATATTTT.

V gene TRBV11-2 combines with J gene TRBJ2-7; 8 bases match TRBD2. Germline trimming cut 7 bases from V and 0 bases from J; bases unmatched to any gene: 5. The CDR3 is 14 residues long. CDR1 is SGHAT and CDR2 is FQNNGV in the germline V gene. The CDR3 protein is CASNQRGSSYEQYF. The DNA of the CDR3 is TGTGCCAGCAATCAGCGGGGGAGCTCCTACGAGCAGTACTTC. The entire variable domain, with the rest obtained from reference TRBV11-2 and TRBJ2-7, is as follows: EAGVAQSPRYKIIEKRQSVAFWCNPISGHATLYWYQQILGQGPKLLIQFQNNGVVDDSQLPKDRFSAERLKGVDSTLKIQPAKLEDSAVYLCASNQRGSSYEQYFGPGTRLTVT.

This clone has only a few counts. The chain recombines TRBV23-1 with TRBJ1-4, with TRBD1 identical over 8 bases. TRBV23-1 has ORF status, its function being uncertain. CDR3 size: 17 residues. V gave up 3 bases and J gave up 2 bases; unmatched junction bases: 8. The CDR3 loop reads CASSHLDRDGTNEKLFF. DNA for the CDR3: TGCGCCAGCAGTCATTTGGACAGGGACGGGACTAATGAAAAACTGTTTTTT.

This clone was recorded once. The gene calls are TRBV19 and TRBJ2-4, with TRBD1 identical over 7 bases. The V gene end was trimmed by 5 bases and the J gene end by 6 bases; junction bases not matched to a gene: 7. This CDR3 comprises 14 residues. Germline CDR1 is LNHDA and CDR2 is SQIVND (reference sequence). The CDR3 region is CASSADGQVNIQYF. The CDR3 DNA reads as TGTGCCAGTAGTGCCGATGGACAGGTAAACATTCAGTACTTC.

The chain couples TRBV29-1 to TRBJ2-1; a weak D match, TRBD2 (5 bases). The V end was cut by 3 bases, the J end by 6 bases, with 12 bases between. From germline, CDR1 is SQVTM and CDR2 ANQGSEA. The CDR3 consists of 13 residues. CDR3 amino acids: CSVDPSTSNEQFF. The CDR3 nucleotides read TGCAGCGTTGATCCTAGCACCTCCAATGAGCAGTTCTTC.

V usage is TRBV24-1 and J usage is TRBJ2-2; 8 bases align to TRBD1. V lost 4 bases and J lost 5; bases outside the gene matches: 8. The CDR3 totals 16 residues. The V gene's germline CDR1 is KGHDR and CDR2 SFDVKD. The CDR3 sequence: CATSDPGTGFTGELFF. CDR3 in DNA: TGTGCCACCAGTGACCCGGGGACAGGTTTTACCGGGGAGCTGTTTTTT.

This clone was detected a few times. This CDR3 is also generated by other DNA sequences in the sample. The chain joins TRBV6-5 to TRBJ1-3; possible D gene TRBD1, 6 bases. CDR1 is MNHEY and CDR2 is SVGAGI in the germline V gene. The CDR3 runs to 15 residues. V was clipped by 6 bases and J by 0 bases, with 12 bases between them. The CDR3 loop is CASSPDRFSGNTIYF. The CDR3 coding sequence is TGTGCCAGCAGCCCAGACAGGTTCTCTGGAAACACCATATATTTT.

The V and J genes are TRBV5-1 and TRBJ2-7; D is possibly TRBD1 (5 bases). Per the germline V gene, CDR1 is SGHRS and CDR2 is YFSETQ. Trimming stripped 0 bases from V and 4 bases from J, with 8 bases between. CDR3 length: 13 amino acids. CDR3 sequence reads: CASSLARQYEQYF. In DNA form, the CDR3 reads TGCGCCAGCAGCTTGGCTCGACAGTACGAGCAGTACTTC.

This chain joins TRBV7-9 and TRBJ2-7; 9 bases map to TRBD1. The CDR3 runs to 16 residues. Trimming at V came to 5 bases and at J to 5 bases, leaving 13 bases not matched to a gene. Germline CDR1 reads SEHNR; CDR2 reads FQNEAQ (reference sequence). CDR3 sequence (DNA): TGTGCCAGCAGCGGACGAACAGGGGGCGCGTTCAACGAGCAGTACTTC. It yields the protein CASSGRTGGAFNEQYF.